Listed here are 2 T cell receptor beta chains from one sample, sequenced in a study of blood T cell repertoires in COVID-19. Assay used: immunoSEQ multiplex PCR; TCRdb lists only in-frame clones, some missing. This sample carries about 250,000 clones, more than 85% of them seen once, and the ten largest clones take around 10%. Input material: PBMCs or T cells enriched from blood (not recorded which). These receptors all come from a man aged 35-49 years who had recovered from COVID-19.

A remark on this clone: A junction end diverges from the germline sequence, so it may reflect a read error. The genes are TRBV15 and TRBJ2-1; D tentatively fits TRBD1 or TRBD2 (6 bases each). Germline CDR1 reads LNHNV; CDR2 reads YYDKDF (reference sequence). The CDR3 has 15 amino acids. The CDR3 reads CATSRDRIGDYEQFF. The CDR3 coding sequence is TGTGCCACCAGTAGAGACAGGATCGGGGACTATGAGCAGTTCTTC. Together with reference TRBV15 and TRBJ2-1, the CDR3 gives the full variable domain: DAMVIQNPRYQVTQFGKPVTLSCSQTLNHNVMYWYQQKSSQAPKLLFHYYDKDFNNEADTPDNFQSRRPNTSFCFLDIRSPGLGDTAMYLCATSRDRIGDYEQFFGPGTRLTVL.

The chain carries TRBV10-1 and TRBJ1-3, with D unclear. V was trimmed by 3 bases and J by 8 bases, leaving 8 bases between them. Germline V lookup: CDR1 WNHNN, CDR2 SYGVQD (reference sequence). The CDR3 extends over 12 amino acids. DNA of the CDR3: TGCGCCAGCAGTGATCTTGCGGACACCATATATTTT. It specifies CASSDLADTIYF.